A selection of T cell receptor beta chains follows, all from one sample in a study of cytotoxic CD8 clonotypes in ibrutinib-treated CLL. TCRdb keeps only in-frame clones here, not all; method: immunoSEQ multiplex PCR. Here the sample spans 55,000 to 80,000 clones, 90% being singletons. The sequenced sample was PBMCs, obtained after 12 months of ibrutinib treatment. The source is a human donor with chronic lymphocytic leukemia. Both conserved end residues are trimmed from each CDR3. The listing skips clone size in some rows; elsewhere it reads once, few, many or a size class.

len	abundance	v_gene	CDR3aa
13	-	TRBV7-8	ASSLDFGLGNEQF
15	-	TRBV5-1	ASSGRLAGGETGELF
12	-	TRBV19	ASSPRTRDEKLF
11	-	TRBV19	ASSPKGFDEQY
11	-	TRBV2	ASRTRNTDTQY
17	-	TRBV6-4	ASSIRLAGGFPSTDTQY
14	-	TRBV19	ASSSPGSNRGNTIY
11	-	TRBV7-3	ASSLTENTEAF
18	-	TRBV18	ASSQPVPGGLAGFTDTQY
13	-	TRBV19	ASGYRTAGTDTQY
12	-	TRBV7-9	ASSLWDRVYGYT
15	few	TRBV30	AWGPPPRAFASYEQY
14	-	TRBV27	ASSLIWRESLHEQY
15	once	TRBV7-9	ASSLPGQGAGTGELF
14	once	TRBV4-1	ASSRGGGRVEWEQF
11	-	TRBV7-9	ASSLWGNTEAF
15	-	TRBV11-3	ASSLESGIPPYNEQF
15	-	TRBV9	ASSGLRAPGDGTEAF
14	-	TRBV7-6	ASSLGVSGAAETQY
11	-	TRBV4-3	ASSQDRTRGYT
14	-	TRBV18	ASSPTGRGTNNEQF
14	-	TRBV7-9	ASSSGSGRALPEQY
11	-	TRBV30	AWSTRTVLEQY
12	-	TRBV10-1	ASTAGGNTGELF
16	-	TRBV27	ASSLGGLWLAGRNEQF
13	-	TRBV27	ASSFMRDSRRGYT
10	-	TRBV5-5	ACTNNDYEQY
13	-	TRBV5-1	ASSVGGQETYGYT
15	-	TRBV5-4	ASSLGLSGASYNEQF
14	-	TRBV5-8	ASSLAWTAVNQPQH
14	-	TRBV5-5	ASSLAFGTGVGEQY
12	once	TRBV18	ASSPSGAGYEQY
11	-	TRBV2	ATEGGRIYGYT
11	-	TRBV30	AWSKGLGYGYT
13	-	TRBV27	ASSSGRALNTEAF
13	-	TRBV10-3	AISDPGQGAREQF
11	once	TRBV6-5	ASRWGQAYEQY
9	-	TRBV19	ASRITDTQY
16	-	TRBV7-9	ASSLRKPGTSETGELF
10	-	TRBV30	AGGRVGVEQY
13	-	TRBV9	ASSAPGQGNYGYT
16	-	TRBV23-1	ASSQFREGKSSYNEQF
11	-	TRBV29-1	SASTGGNSPLH
13	-	TRBV10-3	AISDTPRDGNIQY
13	-	TRBV6-1	ASSDPHRVTTEAF
13	-	TRBV28	ASSPPRGGGYGYT